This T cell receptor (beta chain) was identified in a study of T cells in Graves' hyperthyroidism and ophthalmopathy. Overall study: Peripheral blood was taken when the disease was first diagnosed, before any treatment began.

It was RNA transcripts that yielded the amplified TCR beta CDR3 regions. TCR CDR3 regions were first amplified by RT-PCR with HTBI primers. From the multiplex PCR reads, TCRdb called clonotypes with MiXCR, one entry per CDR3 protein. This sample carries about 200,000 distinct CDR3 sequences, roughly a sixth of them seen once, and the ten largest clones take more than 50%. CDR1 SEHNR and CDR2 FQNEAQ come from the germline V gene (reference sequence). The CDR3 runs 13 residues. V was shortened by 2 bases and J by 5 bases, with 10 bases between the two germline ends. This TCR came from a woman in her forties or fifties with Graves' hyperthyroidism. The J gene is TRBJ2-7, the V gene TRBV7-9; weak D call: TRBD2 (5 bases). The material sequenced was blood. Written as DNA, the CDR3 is TGTGCCAGCAGCTTACTGATGGGAGACGAGCAGTACTTC. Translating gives CASSLLMGDEQYF. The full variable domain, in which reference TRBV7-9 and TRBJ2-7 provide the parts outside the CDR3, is DTGVSQNPRHKITKRGQNVTFRCDPISEHNRLYWYRQTLGQGPEFLTYFQNEAQLEKSRLLSDRFSAERPKGSFSTLEIQRTEQGDSAMYLCASSLLMGDEQYFGPGTRLTVT.